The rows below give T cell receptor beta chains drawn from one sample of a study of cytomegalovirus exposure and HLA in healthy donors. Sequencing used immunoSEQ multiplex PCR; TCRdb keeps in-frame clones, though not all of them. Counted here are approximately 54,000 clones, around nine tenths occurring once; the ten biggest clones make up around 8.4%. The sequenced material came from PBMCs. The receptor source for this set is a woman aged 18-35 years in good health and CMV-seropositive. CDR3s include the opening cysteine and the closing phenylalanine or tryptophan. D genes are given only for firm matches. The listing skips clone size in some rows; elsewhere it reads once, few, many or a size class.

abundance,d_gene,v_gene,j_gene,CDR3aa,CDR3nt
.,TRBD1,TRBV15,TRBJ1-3,CATSREGQGGNTIYF,TGTGCCACCAGCAGAGAGGGACAGGGAGGAAACACCATATATTTT
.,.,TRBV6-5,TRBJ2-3,CASRGGTDTQYF,TGTGCCAGCCGGGGAGGCACAGATACGCAGTATTTT
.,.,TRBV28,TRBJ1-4,CASRSTVWAGEKLFF,TGTGCCAGCAGATCTACAGTTTGGGCGGGTGAAAAACTGTTTTTT
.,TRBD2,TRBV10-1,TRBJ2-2,CASSEGGGLRPGELFF,TGCGCCAGCAGTGAGGGCGGGGGGCTTCGACCGGGGGAGCTGTTTTTT
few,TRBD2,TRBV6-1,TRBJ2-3,CASSESGGALDTQYF,TGTGCCAGCAGTGAGAGCGGGGGGGCTCTTGATACGCAGTATTTT
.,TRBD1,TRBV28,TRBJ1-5,CASRSAGTGGLTQHF,TGTGCCAGCAGATCAGCCGGGACAGGGGGCCTGACCCAGCATTTT
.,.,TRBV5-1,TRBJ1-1,CASSNSGGIDTEAFF,TGCGCCAGCAGCAATTCGGGGGGTATTGACACTGAAGCTTTCTTT
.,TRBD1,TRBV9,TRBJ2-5,CASSVVAAGGQETQYF,TGTGCCAGCAGCGTAGTGGCGGCAGGGGGCCAAGAGACCCAGTACTTC
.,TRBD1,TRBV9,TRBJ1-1,CASSVGTGRTEAFF,TGTGCCAGCAGCGTAGGGACAGGGCGGACTGAAGCTTTCTTT
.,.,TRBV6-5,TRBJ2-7,CASSYSTQGAYEQYF,TGTGCCAGCAGTTACTCGACACAGGGAGCCTACGAGCAGTACTTC
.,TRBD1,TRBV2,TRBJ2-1,CASSGQQGSEQFF,TGTGCCAGCAGTGGCCAACAGGGGAGTGAGCAGTTCTTC
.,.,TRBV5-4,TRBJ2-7,CASSWGTGPGDEQYF,TGTGCCAGCAGCTGGGGAACGGGGCCGGGGGATGAGCAGTACTTC
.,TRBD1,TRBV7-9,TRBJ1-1,CASSLAPLGQAEAFF,TGTGCCAGCAGCTTAGCGCCCCTGGGACAGGCTGAAGCTTTCTTT
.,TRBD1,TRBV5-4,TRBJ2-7,CASSFRSAQRDREAYEQYF,TGTGCCAGCAGCTTTCGCTCGGCTCAAAGGGACAGGGAAGCCTACGAGCAGTACTTC
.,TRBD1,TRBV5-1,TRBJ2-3,CASSSQGDVGTQYF,TGCGCCAGCAGCTCACAGGGGGATGTTGGTACGCAGTATTTT
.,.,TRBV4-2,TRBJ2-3,CASSSSKAVDTQYF,TGTGCCAGCAGCTCGTCGAAGGCGGTAGATACGCAGTATTTT
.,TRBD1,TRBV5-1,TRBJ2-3,CASKHRDSDTDTQYF,TGCGCCAGCAAACACCGGGACAGCGACACAGATACGCAGTATTTT
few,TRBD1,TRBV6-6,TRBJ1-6,CASSYGDSANSPLHF,TGTGCCAGCAGTTATGGGGACAGTGCCAATTCACCCCTCCACTTT
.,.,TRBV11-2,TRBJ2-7,CASSLAEAYEQYF,TGTGCCAGCAGCTTAGCGGAGGCCTACGAGCAGTACTTC
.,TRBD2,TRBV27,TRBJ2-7,CASGNGGTFYEQYF,TGTGCCAGCGGAAACGGGGGGACGTTCTACGAGCAGTACTTC
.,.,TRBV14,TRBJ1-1,CASTAGPVTEAFF,TGTGCCAGCACTGCAGGGCCGGTCACTGAAGCTTTCTTT
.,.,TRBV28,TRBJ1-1,CASSIGLGAFF,TGTGCCAGCAGTATTGGGCTTGGGGCTTTCTTT
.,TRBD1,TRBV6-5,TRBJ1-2,CASSYDRGNYGYTF,TGTGCCAGCAGTTATGACAGGGGGAACTATGGCTACACCTTC
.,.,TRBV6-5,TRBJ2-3,CASSYPTDTQYF,TGTGCCAGCAGTTACCCTACAGATACGCAGTATTTT
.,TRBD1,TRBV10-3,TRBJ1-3,CAISETGGQRNTIYF,TGTGCCATCAGTGAGACAGGGGGCCAAAGAAACACCATATATTTT
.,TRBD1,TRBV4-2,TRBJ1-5,CASSQGQGMHNQPQHF,TGTGCCAGCAGCCAGGGACAGGGAATGCACAATCAGCCCCAGCATTTT
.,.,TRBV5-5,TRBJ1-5,CASSPAGGGGQPQHF,TGTGCCAGCAGCCCCGCGGGGGGGGGCGGGCAGCCCCAGCATTTT
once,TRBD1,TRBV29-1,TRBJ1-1,CSVEPLPGTGGRSTEAFF,TGCAGCGTTGAACCCCTTCCCGGGACAGGGGGCAGGTCCACTGAAGCTTTCTTT